This T cell receptor beta chain was sequenced during a study of blood T cell repertoires in COVID-19. Overall study context: There were acute and convalescent COVID-19 samples, and they came from the United States, Italy and Spain.

Here immunoSEQ multiplex PCR was the method, and the copy in TCRdb shows in-frame clones only, minus some. In the table there are approximately 230,000 clones, roughly four fifths of which are singletons. The CDR3 covers 15 residues. CDR1 is KGHSH and CDR2 is LQKENI in the germline V gene. The germline V and J ends were trimmed by 3 bases and 7 bases, with 18 bases remaining between them. Sequencing was carried out using PBMCs or T cells enriched from blood (not recorded which). The rearrangement uses TRBV18 and TRBJ1-2; D is possibly TRBD1 (6 bases). The clonotype originates from a man between 40 and 49 years old who had recovered from COVID-19. CDR3 amino acids: CASSPPGGHSGGYTF. CDR3 DNA sequence: TGTGCCAGCTCACCGCCCGGGGGGCATTCAGGTGGCTACACCTTC.